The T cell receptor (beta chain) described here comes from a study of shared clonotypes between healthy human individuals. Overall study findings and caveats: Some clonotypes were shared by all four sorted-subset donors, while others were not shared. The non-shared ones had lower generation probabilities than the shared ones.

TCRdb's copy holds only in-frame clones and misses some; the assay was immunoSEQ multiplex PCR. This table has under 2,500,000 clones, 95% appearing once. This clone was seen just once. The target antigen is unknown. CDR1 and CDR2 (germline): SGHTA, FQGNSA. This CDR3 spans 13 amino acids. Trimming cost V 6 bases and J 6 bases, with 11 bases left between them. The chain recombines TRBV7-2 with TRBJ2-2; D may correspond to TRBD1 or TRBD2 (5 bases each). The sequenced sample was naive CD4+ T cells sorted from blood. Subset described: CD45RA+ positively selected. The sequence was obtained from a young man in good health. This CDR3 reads CASSRPGPGELFF. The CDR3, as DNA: TGTGCCAGCAGTCGCCCGGGGCCCGGGGAGCTGTTTTTT.